These 32 T cell receptor beta chains came from one sample sequenced in a study of long-term antiretroviral therapy in people with HIV. Sequencing used immunoSEQ v3.0 at survey level. The method was immunoSEQ multiplex PCR; TCRdb's version includes in-frame clones alone and lacks a portion of them. The sample yields 25,000 to 35,000 clones, around 78% seen once. Source: unsorted PBMCs, taken 3.1 years after starting antiretroviral therapy. The receptor set was obtained from a woman aged 45-59 years with HIV.

This clone was detected only a few times. This chain joins TRBV4-1 and TRBJ1-4, with D uncertain. The CDR3 length is 15 residues. The germline gives CDR1 MGHRA, CDR2 YSYEKL. Trimming removed 1 base at V and 0 bases at J, with 6 bases between. The CDR3 bases are TGCGCCAGCAGCCAAGGGGGAGCAACTAATGAAAAACTGTTTTTT. Residues: CASSQGGATNEKLFF.

This chain uses TRBV7-2 with TRBJ1-2; TRBD1 aligns across 7 bases. Germline V gene data show CDR1 as SGHTA and CDR2 as FQGNSA. This CDR3 has 13 amino acids. V lost 5 bases and J lost 6; bases outside the gene matches: 6. DNA for the CDR3: TGTGCCAGCAGCAGATGGACAGGCAATGGCTACACCTTC. Encoded protein: CASSRWTGNGYTF.

The V call is TRBV5-1, the J call TRBJ2-2; 10 bases fit TRBD1. The CDR3 is 14 residues long. V dropped 3 bases and J dropped 7; count of bases not matched to a gene: 3. Germline V gene sequence: CDR1 SGHRS, CDR2 YFSETQ. As DNA, the CDR3 is TGCGCCAGCAGCTCGACAGGGGGCATCGGGGAGCTGTTTTTT. Translated, it gives CASSSTGGIGELFF.

This clone was found a few times. This chain joins TRBV2 and TRBJ1-4, with D uncertain. Germline V gives CDR1 SNHLY, CDR2 FYNNEI. The CDR3 length is 11 residues. V was trimmed by 6 bases and J by 8 bases, leaving 7 bases between them. CDR3 sequence reads: CASSILEKLFF. The CDR3 DNA reads TGTGCCAGCAGCATACTGGAAAAACTGTTTTTT. The full variable domain, with the rest looked up from reference TRBV2 and TRBJ1-4, is EPEVTQTPSHQVTQMGQEVILRCVPISNHLYFYWYRQILGQKVEFLVSFYNNEISEKSEIFDDQFSVERPDGSNFTLKIRSTKLEDSAMYFCASSILEKLFFGSGTQLSVL.

The V call is TRBV11-2, the J call TRBJ1-2, with no clear D. Trimming cost V 0 bases and J 4 bases, with 6 bases left between them. Germline values: CDR1 SGHAT, CDR2 FQNNGV. The CDR3 extends over 13 amino acids. For the CDR3, the DNA is TGTGCCAGCAGCTTAGACAGTTTCTATGGCTACACCTTC. It translates to CASSLDSFYGYTF. The full variable domain, with the rest looked up from reference TRBV11-2 and TRBJ1-2, is EAGVAQSPRYKIIEKRQSVAFWCNPISGHATLYWYQQILGQGPKLLIQFQNNGVVDDSQLPKDRFSAERLKGVDSTLKIQPAKLEDSAVYLCASSLDSFYGYTFGSGTRLTVV.

The rearrangement uses TRBV4-1 and TRBJ2-5; D call uncertain. CDR3 length: 14 amino acids. Trimming pared 4 bases from V and 0 bases from J, leaving 9 bases between. Per the germline V gene, CDR1 is MGHRA and CDR2 is YSYEKL. The CDR3 sequence is CASSLLLYQETQYF. The CDR3 DNA is TGCGCCAGCAGCCTACTTCTATACCAAGAGACCCAGTACTTC.

The chain links TRBV7-9 to TRBJ1-1, with D perhaps matching TRBD1 (6 bases). Per the germline V gene, CDR1 is SEHNR and CDR2 is FQNEAQ (reference sequence). V lost 7 bases and J 8 bases, leaving 14 bases between the germline ends. CDR3 length equals 12 residues. The CDR3 nucleotides are TGTGCCAGCACCCTCGGACAGTTAGAAGCTTTCTTT. This sequence encodes CASTLGQLEAFF.

The CDR3 loop reads CASSLSSSYNSPLHF. CDR3 sequence (DNA): TGTGCCAGCAGCTTGAGTAGCTCCTATAATTCACCCCTCCACTTT. This chain connects TRBV5-5 to TRBJ1-6; D gene uncertain. V was shortened by 1 base and J by 0 bases, with 5 bases between the two germline ends. Germline V gives CDR1 SGHKS, CDR2 YYEKEE (reference sequence). This CDR3 is built from 15 residues.

This chain connects TRBV29-1 to TRBJ1-2; unclear D gene. The CDR3 runs to 11 residues. Germline loops: CDR1 SQVTM, CDR2 ANQGSEA. V lost 7 bases to trimming and J lost 8 bases, with 14 bases between them. The CDR3 DNA follows: TGCAGCGGGTTTTACAACGGGGGCTACACCTTC. Its translation is CSGFYNGGYTF.

This clone has just one count. The chain uses TRBV5-1 and TRBJ2-3; D perhaps matches TRBD2 (7 bases). V lost 6 bases and J lost 5, with 19 bases in between. Germline lookup yields CDR1 SGHRS and CDR2 YFSETQ. The CDR3 has 15 residues. The CDR3 sequence is CASTSSRGAGDTQYF. The DNA for the CDR3 is TGCGCCAGCACCTCTTCTCGGGGGGCGGGAGATACGCAGTATTTT. The full variable domain, its missing parts supplied by reference TRBV5-1 and TRBJ2-3, is KAGVTQTPRYLIKTRGQQVTLSCSPISGHRSVSWYQQTPGQGLQFLFEYFSETQRNKGNFPGRFSGRQFSNSRSEMNVSTLELGDSALYLCASTSSRGAGDTQYFGPGTRLTVL.

The rearrangement joins TRBV4-1 to TRBJ2-3; 11 bases match TRBD2. Germline CDR1 is MGHRA and CDR2 is YSYEKL. The junction had 9 bases not matched to a gene; V was cut back by 4 bases and J by 6 bases. The CDR3 loop spans 16 amino acids. In nucleotides, the CDR3 is TGCGCCAGCAGCCCTCTAGCGGGGGGCATAGGCGATACGCAGTATTTT. This gives the protein CASSPLAGGIGDTQYF.

The table lists this clone with a few counts. The chain combines TRBV14 with TRBJ2-7; D assignment may be TRBD1 or TRBD2 (5 bases each). CDR3 length equals 12 residues. CDR1 and CDR2 (germline): SGHDN, FVKESK. With 9 bases removed from V and 4 bases from J, the gap between germline ends came to 13 bases. CDR3 nucleotides: TGTGCCAGTAGCGAGGGGTGGTACGAGCAGTACTTC. Translation gives CASSEGWYEQYF. The variable domain in full, with the rest retrieved from reference TRBV14 and TRBJ2-7, is EAGVTQFPSHSVIEKGQTVTLRCDPISGHDNLYWYRRVMGKEIKFLLHFVKESKQDESGMPNNRFLAERTGGTYSTLKVQPAELEDSGVYFCASSEGWYEQYFGPGTRLTVT.

This clone was observed once. CDR3 sequence reads: CASSYDRVSVAFF. As DNA, the CDR3 is TGTGCCAGCAGCTATGACAGGGTCTCTGTAGCTTTCTTT. This chain connects TRBV7-2 to TRBJ1-1, with 7 bases fitting TRBD1. Germline-derived CDR1 and CDR2 are SGHTA and FQGNSA. The CDR3 has 13 residues. The V and J ends lost 4 bases and 10 bases, in that order; junction bases with no gene match: 9.

The chain recombines TRBV25-1 with TRBJ2-1; D not resolved. V lost 3 bases, J lost 5 bases, and 5 bases lay in between. Germline CDR1 MGHDK, CDR2 SYGVNS. CDR3 size: 12 residues. CDR3 in amino acids: CASSDNHNEQFF. The CDR3 DNA is TGTGCCAGCAGTGATAATCACAATGAGCAGTTCTTC.

A few counts support this clone. The chain links TRBV25-1 to TRBJ1-2; D may be TRBD1 (5 bases). Trimming removed 5 bases at V and 0 bases at J, with 13 bases between. Germline-derived CDR1 and CDR2 are MGHDK and SYGVNS. The CDR3 runs 15 residues. The CDR3 is CASSTTGTSNYGYTF. The CDR3 DNA reads TGTGCCAGCAGTACTACAGGCACCTCTAACTATGGCTACACCTTC.

In its sample, this clone was seen a few times. The chain uses TRBV28 and TRBJ1-1; D unresolved. Trimming stripped 2 bases from V and 4 bases from J, with 8 bases between. Germline CDR1 reads MDHEN; CDR2 reads SYDVKM. The CDR3 is 13 amino acids. The CDR3 loop is CASSLRGGTEAFF. CDR3 DNA: TGTGCCAGCAGTTTACGGGGTGGCACTGAAGCTTTCTTT. The whole variable domain, filled in from reference TRBV28 and TRBJ1-1, reads DVKVTQSSRYLVKRTGEKVFLECVQDMDHENMFWYRQDPGLGLRLIYFSYDVKMKEKGDIPEGYSVSREKKERFSLILESASTNQTSMYLCASSLRGGTEAFFGQGTRLTVV.

This sequence joins TRBV9 and TRBJ2-1; D may be TRBD1 or TRBD2 (5 bases each). V was shortened by 6 bases and J by 7 bases, with 11 bases between the two germline ends. The germline gives CDR1 SGDLS, CDR2 YYNGEE. The CDR3 is 12 amino acids. The CDR3 region is CASTGTSNEQFF. CDR3 DNA: TGTGCCAGCACCGGGACCTCGAATGAGCAGTTCTTC.

This clone was seen only a few times. This chain uses TRBV11-2 with TRBJ1-5; maybe TRBD1 (5 bases). V gave up 5 bases and J gave up 7 bases, with 12 bases separating them. Germline lookup yields CDR1 SGHAT and CDR2 FQNNGV. CDR3 size: 13 residues. Written as DNA, the CDR3 is TGTGCCAGCAGCAATAATCAGGGACAGCCCCAGCATTTT. Protein product: CASSNNQGQPQHF.

The chain uses TRBV30 and TRBJ1-5, with 7 bases fitting TRBD1. Trimming at V came to 0 bases and at J to 4 bases, leaving 3 bases not matched to a gene. The CDR3 extends over 14 amino acids. Germline V gene data show CDR1 as GTSNPN and CDR2 as SVGIG (reference sequence). CDR3 region: CAWSVQTGNQPQHF. As DNA, the CDR3 is TGTGCCTGGAGTGTACAGACAGGGAATCAGCCCCAGCATTTT.

The gene calls are TRBV6-5 and TRBJ2-2, with TRBD2 matching 9 bases. Germline CDR1 reads MNHEY; CDR2 reads SVGAGI. After removal of 5 bases from V and 2 bases from J, the junction contained 3 bases not matched to a gene. The CDR3 runs 15 residues. The CDR3 DNA follows: TGTGCCAGCAGTCTGACTAGCGGTAACACCGGGGAGCTGTTTTTT. It encodes CASSLTSGNTGELFF.

The chain carries TRBV30 and TRBJ1-6; D uncertain. Trimming took 3 bases from V and 0 from J, leaving 9 bases between them. Germline CDR1 GTSNPN, CDR2 SVGIG (reference sequence). This CDR3 region has 15 residues. CDR3 in DNA: TGTGCCTGGAGAGCGGGTGGCTCCTATAATTCACCCCTCCACTTT. It translates to CAWRAGGSYNSPLHF.

This chain uses TRBV6-5 with TRBJ1-2; no clear D. V lost 3 bases and J lost 4, with 12 bases in between. The CDR3 spans 14 residues. Germline V gene lookup returns CDR1 MNHEY and CDR2 SVGAGI. This CDR3 reads CASSYGRSGYGYTF. DNA for the CDR3: TGTGCCAGCAGTTATGGCCGGTCGGGCTATGGCTACACCTTC.

This sequence joins TRBV10-3 and TRBJ2-2; 10 bases fit TRBD2. Germline values: CDR1 ENHRY, CDR2 SYGVKD. Unmatched junction bases numbered 11, after V lost 8 bases and J lost 5 bases. This CDR3 is built from 16 residues. This CDR3 reads CAIGQGERGGTGELFF. The CDR3 region has the DNA TGTGCCATCGGACAGGGAGAGCGGGGGGGAACCGGGGAGCTGTTTTTT.

The chain uses TRBV12-5 and TRBJ2-5, with D unclear. The CDR3 loop spans 13 amino acids. Germline V lookup: CDR1 LGHNT, CDR2 FRNRAP. The V gene lost 7 bases and the J gene lost 9 bases, with 18 bases spanning the gap. CDR3: CASAAFMEWPQYF. The CDR3 DNA reads TGTGCTAGTGCCGCTTTTATGGAATGGCCCCAGTACTTC.

The gene calls are TRBV5-1 and TRBJ2-4; no clear D. V lost 0 bases to trimming and J lost 0 bases, with 10 bases between them. The CDR3 spans 16 residues. Looked up from germline, CDR1 is SGHRS and CDR2 is YFSETQ. The CDR3 loop reads CASSLEGQLAKNIQYF. The CDR3, as DNA: TGCGCCAGCAGCTTGGAGGGCCAACTAGCCAAAAACATTCAGTACTTC.

The sample holds a few counts of this clone. This chain connects TRBV30 to TRBJ1-1; 9 positions agree with TRBD1. The CDR3 runs 14 residues. The V gene's germline CDR1 is GTSNPN and CDR2 SVGIG (reference sequence). V was pared by 2 bases and J by 1 base, with 2 bases of the junction left unmatched. CDR3 protein: CAWSTGQGNTEAFF. Written as DNA, the CDR3 is TGTGCCTGGAGTACGGGACAGGGGAACACTGAAGCTTTCTTT.

The V and J genes are TRBV30 and TRBJ2-2; D uncertain. Germline loops: CDR1 GTSNPN, CDR2 SVGIG (reference sequence). Trimming left V 3 bases short and J 2 bases short, with 10 bases between. The CDR3 covers 14 residues. The CDR3 loop reads CAWSYRTNTGELFF. The CDR3, as DNA: TGTGCCTGGAGCTATCGCACTAACACCGGGGAGCTGTTTTTT. The variable domain in full, completed from reference TRBV30 and TRBJ2-2, reads SQTIHQWPATLVQPVGSPLSLECTVEGTSNPNLYWYRQAAGRGLQLLFYSVGIGQISSEVPQNLSASRPQDRQFILSSKKLLLSDSGFYLCAWSYRTNTGELFFGEGSRLTVL.

This clone has only one observation. V gene TRBV7-8 combines with J gene TRBJ1-4; a possible D gene is TRBD1 (6 bases). The CDR3 loop spans 16 amino acids. Germline V gene sequence: CDR1 SGHVS, CDR2 FQNEAQ. The ends were cut back, 5 bases at V and 4 bases at J, with 17 bases in the middle. CDR3 coding DNA: TGTGCCAGCAGCCAAACGCGGGACACCCATAATGAAAAACTGTTTTTT. Translation: CASSQTRDTHNEKLFF.

V is TRBV10-3 and J is TRBJ1-1, with a possible D match to TRBD1 (5 bases). V gave up 6 bases and J gave up 1 base, with 12 bases separating them. The CDR3 is 14 residues long. The germline V gene encodes CDR1 ENHRY and CDR2 SYGVKD. The CDR3 bases are TGTGCCATCAGGACGGGACCTCCGAACACTGAAGCTTTCTTT. Its protein is CAIRTGPPNTEAFF.

This rearrangement joins TRBV29-1 to TRBJ2-5; weak D call: TRBD1 (6 bases). Trimming shortened V by 0 bases and J by 1 base, and 9 bases separated the two germline ends. The CDR3 has 14 amino acids. The germline gives CDR1 SQVTM, CDR2 ANQGSEA. CDR3 DNA sequence: TGCAGCGTTGAAGATGGGGGCCCCCAAGAGACCCAGTACTTC. Translated: CSVEDGGPQETQYF.

The chain combines TRBV4-1 with TRBJ1-5; D may be TRBD1 (6 bases). Germline CDR1 MGHRA, CDR2 YSYEKL. This CDR3 is 15 amino acids long. Trimming removed 3 bases at V and 1 base at J, with 10 bases between. DNA for the CDR3: TGCGCCAGCAGCCAGGGCAGGGGAAGCAATCAGCCCCAGCATTTT. This translates into CASSQGRGSNQPQHF.

The gene calls are TRBV30 and TRBJ1-2, with D maybe TRBD1 (5 bases). Trimming removed 1 base from V and 4 bases from J, with 13 bases in between. Germline V gives CDR1 GTSNPN, CDR2 SVGIG (reference sequence). The CDR3 length is 14 residues. The CDR3 region is CAWSEGGASYGYTF. CDR3 coding DNA: TGTGCCTGGAGTGAAGGAGGGGCGAGCTATGGCTACACCTTC.